This T cell receptor (beta chain) was obtained from a study of vaccination and CD4 T cells after COVID-19. Study at large: Participants were administered two doses of either the BNT162b2 or the mRNA-1273 vaccine. Study conclusions and caveats: Analysis of convalescent patients found that 304 of 307 vaccine-specific clones were spike mono-reactive.

Trimming at V came to 1 base and at J to 5 bases, leaving 11 bases not matched to a gene. The CDR3 totals 18 residues. From germline, CDR1 is LNHDA and CDR2 SQIVND (reference sequence). Sequencing of DNA taken from cultured CD4+ T cells relied on the Oncomine TCR Beta short-read assay. TCRdb fed the PCR reads into MiXCR, producing one record per CDR3 protein. This sample has more than 10,000 distinct CDR3 sequences; 32% occur once, and the top ten carry around 16%. A note on this clonotype: Its antigen is not known.

Treatment here: roughly 10-day PBMC culture with coronavirus spike peptide pools or control peptides (ViraFEST assay). Half the medium was exchanged for fresh IL-2 medium on days 3 and 7. Researchers grew the cells for around 9 days and then pulled out CD4+ T cells by negative selection. The sequenced sample was CD4+ T cells from blood, cultured in vitro, obtained after SARS-CoV-2 vaccination. The sequence was collected from a human donor who had recovered from COVID-19. V and J are TRBV19 and TRBJ2-2; the match to TRBD2 covers 9 bases. The DNA of the CDR3 is TGTGCCAGTAGTATAGTAGGGATTAGCGGGAGACTGACCGGGGAGCTGTTTTTT. This gives the protein CASSIVGISGRLTGELFF.